The clone carrying this T cell receptor (beta chain) was counted at least ten times. Antigen: not known. Trimming cost V 9 bases and J 3 bases, with 15 bases left between them. Per the germline V gene, CDR1 is LNHDA and CDR2 is SQIVND (reference sequence). The length of the CDR3 is 14 residues. The sample is drawn from a study of T cell repertoires in cytomegalovirus infection. Study-level background: Recently identified HLA-C-restricted CMV epitopes and well-studied HLA-B-restricted CMV epitopes were used by the study.

From the reads, TCRdb called clonotypes with MiXCR, one entry per CDR3 protein. Found here are a few hundred thousand distinct CDR3 sequences, 20% to 25% of them singletons; the top ten hold roughly 19%. The sequences come from cultured PBMCs, collected from culture after CMV antigen stimulation. The clonotype comes from a human donor in good health (CMV status not recorded). Some clones in this sample may be carry-over from other donors' samples. The chain has TRBV19 and TRBJ1-5; D is unresolved. The chain's CDR3 is CASELMLDNQPQHF. The CDR3 DNA is TGTGCCAGCGAACTCATGTTGGACAATCAGCCCCAGCATTTT.